Detailed here is one TCR beta chain. This clone showed up just a few times. The target of this receptor is not known. Per-nucleotide qualities are absent, and no much larger clonotype sits a single base away. Libraries were built with the immunoSEQ multiplex PCR assay. For the multiplex PCR, a mixture combining 60 forward primers for TCR Vbeta segments and 13 reverse primers for TCR Jbeta segments was used. The CDR3 region of rearranged TCR beta genes was amplified from genomic DNA with a multiplex PCR assay. The Illumina HiSeq System was used to sequence the amplified TCR beta libraries as 87-base-pair reads. For the original study's pipeline: A later analysis counted about 80 million unique TCR beta chains across the 700 or so repertoires, and about 10 million of these chains were shared by at least two donors. Raw reads were error-corrected and collapsed into unique sequences by a nearest-neighbor algorithm in which closely related sequences were merged to remove PCR and sequencing errors. To assign V, D and J gene segments, CDR3 sequences were aligned to IMGT reference sequences. Each retained sequence needed at least a six-nucleotide match to both a V gene segment and a J gene segment. A rearrangement counted as productive if the CDR3 had no stop codons and remained in frame with V and J, and every other rearrangement counted as non-productive. CDR3 was defined by IMGT convention, running from the second conserved V-encoded cysteine to the conserved J-encoded phenylalanine. The earlier analysis of a few hundred of the donors excluded any sequence lacking an unambiguous match to a single V gene segment. An earlier analysis of fewer than 750 of the donors classified V segments as functional when productive rearrangements were above 56.7% and as segregating when the standard deviation between donors was above 5%. A statistical classification framework was built for diagnosing cytomegalovirus status from the catalog of TCR beta chain sequences. A later analysis assigned V and J genes by comparing TCR nucleotide sequences with IMGT/GENE-DB human TR gene sequences. A later analysis assigned CDR3 sequences and most-parsimonious VDJ recombination scenarios with the TCRdist pipeline. In a later analysis, each TCR beta chain was defined by its CDR3 amino acid sequence together with its V-gene family, and reads without a unique V-gene family were excluded. In a later analysis, 500 to 700 highly shared, low-generation-probability nucleotide sequences were removed to address suspected cross-contamination and a sequencing artifact. For each public chain, a later analysis derived a clonal expansion index from normalized ranks of inferred template counts within each repertoire. In a later analysis, generation probabilities were computed using a VDJ recombination model fitted to out-of-frame rearrangements, and the results were checked against IGoR. A later analysis scored TCR-TCR, TCR-HLA and TCR-CMV co-occurrence with hypergeometric tests, applying a repertoire-size bias correction to TCR pairs. False discovery rates were estimated in a later analysis by permuting HLA or CMV assignments 20 times. In a later analysis, co-occurring TCRs were grouped using DBSCAN, and TCRdist sequence similarity was added for clustering within HLA-allele-positive subsets. Repertoires with fewer than 30,000 or more than 120,000 public chains were left out of co-occurrence clustering, as were five repertoires with anomalous nucleotide sharing. Imported from immuneACCESS, the table was reduced by TCRdb to in-frame sequences with V and J called. These copies leave out some clones; in studies compared against another copy, an unresolved V gene accounts for under half, and the cause of the remainder is not known. Clone size and the V and J calls come from that table; the DNA yielded D and trimming. In all, the sample holds about 73,000 clones, and under 80% of those were seen once. 5.5% to 8% of the sample is held by the ten biggest clonotypes.

These data are taken from a study of cytomegalovirus exposure and HLA in healthy donors (dated 2017 in TCRdb). A note on the overall study: An earlier analysis of fewer than 750 of the donors reported 250 to 300 Gb of sequence data and 100 million to 120 million unique TCR beta sequences obtained from some 170 million T cells. An early release that covered several hundred HLA-typed donors contained about 300 gigabases of sequencing data and 80 million or so unique TCR sequences. Of the roughly 410 genotyped donors, less than 90% were placed in the genetic ancestry cluster associated with self-reported Caucasian donors. The study was designed to test whether signatures of past pathogen exposure could be identified by cataloging public T cell receptors. Using immunosequencing, the study profiled T cell repertoires from roughly 650 subjects and related those repertoires to cytomegalovirus serostatus. In addition to the first cohort of several hundred subjects, a separate validation cohort of 100 to 150 different subjects was used. To predict cytomegalovirus infection status, the study brought together high-throughput TCR immunosequencing, statistical association of individual TCRs with disease status, and machine learning. A later analysis re-analyzed previously published TCR beta repertoires from roughly 600 donors and added high-resolution HLA genotyping to study TCR occurrence patterns. In the later analysis, no new phenotypic data were used to find candidate immune exposures; instead, reliance was placed on TCR beta sequences and their occurrence across donors. An earlier analysis of 450 to 750 of the donors used high-throughput TCR beta sequencing to judge whether each TCR beta V gene segment behaved as functional or pseudogenic. Donor age, sex, ethnicity and CMV serostatus were collected together with the repertoire data. Genome-wide SNP genotypes for about 65% of the roughly 670 donors were used in a later genetic analysis, which treated that subset as a discovery cohort. Every discovery cohort repertoire had been produced on one sequencing platform. Both class I and class II loci were covered by HLA typing, at four-digit resolution. Typing coverage varied by locus: about 620-640 donors for A, B, C, DRB1 and DQB1; more than 500 for DQA1; about 600 for DPA1; approximately 470 for DPB1. A few DR-DQ haplotypes were handled as single units for association and clustering because linkage in the cohort was strong. Among some 400 genotyped donors of the cohort, an average of roughly 230,000 unique TCR beta nucleotide sequences was sequenced per donor, of which about 19% were non-productive.

Its CDR3 holds 15 amino acids, cysteine through phenylalanine. The entry retains the CDR3 DNA only, 45 bases that are in frame from base 1. The germline V gene supplies CDR1 SGDLS and CDR2 YYNGEE. The V and J ends are trimmed by 3 bases and 2 bases, leaving 15 bases between them. The cohort consisted of 600 to 700 healthy bone marrow donors. All cohort members were sampled while nominally healthy, although unrecorded immune exposures were likely present. The donor tested CMV seropositive and was one of the 289 seropositive cohort members. A peripheral blood sample was provided by each donor, and peripheral blood mononuclear cells were used for TCR beta sequencing. Genomic DNA was extracted from the blood cell samples with the Qiagen DNeasy Blood Extraction Kit. General findings and caveats noted by the study authors: An earlier analysis of around 500 of the donors showed that most TCR beta V segments appeared in productive rearrangements either about 87% or about 30% of the time, which broadly matched IMGT annotations. A later genetic analysis reported fewer N-insertions in productive TCRs among donors in an Asian-associated ancestry cluster than the 666-donor mean. According to a later analysis, most CMV-associated TCR beta chains appeared to be HLA-restricted, and the HLA associations seemed to be driven largely by CMV exposure. The authors suggested that the approach could potentially be generalized to other disease states and immunological phenotypes. The earlier analysis of almost 600 of the donors excluded about 16 rarely observed V segments, including chromosome 9 orphons, because counts were too low. At a false discovery rate of 0.05, a later analysis linked 15,000 to 20,000 TCR beta sequences to specific HLA alleles. When HLA alleles, especially DR and DQ, strongly co-occurred, TCR associations were difficult to assign to individual alleles. In the study, about 150 TCR beta chains were listed as associated with cytomegalovirus. Several of the top co-occurrence clusters appeared to be linked to parvovirus B19, influenza, CMV and Epstein-Barr virus, according to a later analysis. Some IMGT-functional V segments, including TRBV6-2 and TRBV6-3, could not be told apart with the 87-base-pair reads, so those segments were excluded. Correlated functional status among segregating V segments might reflect linkage disequilibrium, but an unknown experimental factor could not be ruled out. A later genetic analysis associated a missense DCLRE1C variant with V-gene and J-gene trimming of TCR beta chains, and an independent cohort replicated the association. This cohort had only TCR beta chains sequenced, and the lack of alpha or paired-chain data limited which features could be detected. According to a later analysis, TCR association rates differed among HLA loci, with DRB1 alleles showing the most associated TCRs and HLA-C alleles showing the fewest. A further reported finding was that TCR beta sequences accurately predicted the HLA-A and HLA-B alleles for most subjects in the first cohort. The only immune exposure information available for the cohort was CMV serostatus. A cluster of highly shared sequence variants was judged likely to represent a technical artifact of the sequencing pipeline. In a later analysis, HLA-associated TCR beta chains showed more clonal expansion and lower generation probabilities than non-associated chains that were equally common. Across donors, most TCR sequences were observed very rarely, whereas some public TCRs were present in many individuals. Sequencing depth was assumed to be roughly uniform across donors in the presence/absence analyses, though that assumption may not hold. The classifier was reported to diagnose cytomegalovirus status with high specificity and sensitivity in both the original and validation cohorts. Because HLA typing was unavailable for some donors at each locus, only the typed subset was used in association tests. In vitro tests confirmed that a few of the cytomegalovirus-associated TCR beta chains recognize cytomegalovirus antigens.

The sequence was collected from a woman aged 45-59 years in good health and CMV-seropositive. The rearrangement combines TRBV9 with TRBJ2-7; the D region possibly corresponds to TRBD2 (5 bases align). What was sequenced was PBMCs. The sequenced DNA is TGTGCCAGCAGCGCGCAAGTAGGAGCGGCCTACGAGCAGTACTTC. Its protein is CASSAQVGAAYEQYF.